This passage covers 17 T cell receptor beta chains from one sample sequenced in a study of T cells in Graves' hyperthyroidism and ophthalmopathy. Authors of the study amplified TCR beta CDR3 regions from RNA transcripts. The primer set for the first-round RT-PCR of the TCR CDR3 was HTBI. TCRdb re-derived calls from the multiplex PCR reads in MiXCR, one entry per CDR3 protein. The data hold around 210,000 distinct CDR3 sequences, with about 17% observed a single time. The sequenced sample consisted of blood. These receptors all stem from a woman aged 50 to 60 with Graves' hyperthyroidism.

This clonotype appeared many times. This chain uses TRBV12-3 or TRBV12-4 with TRBJ2-1; TRBD2 might be the D (5 bases). V shed 0 bases and J shed 4 bases, with 10 bases lying between them. The CDR3 spans 15 residues. CDR3 bases: TGTGCCAGCAGTTTAGCCGGGGTGGGGTACAATGAGCAGTTCTTC. Its protein is CASSLAGVGYNEQFF.

The chain recombines TRBV27 with TRBJ2-2; TRBD1 matches 8 bases. This CDR3 has 15 amino acids. V was pared by 4 bases and J by 6 bases, with 7 bases of the junction left unmatched. Germline CDR1 is MNHEY and CDR2 is SMNVEV (reference sequence). The CDR3 loop is CASSYVTGVSGELFF. CDR3 coding DNA: TGTGCCAGCAGTTATGTGACAGGGGTATCCGGGGAGCTGTTTTTT.

This clonotype appeared a few times. The V gene is TRBV5-1, the J gene TRBJ2-1, with a tentative D call TRBD1 (5 bases). In germline, CDR1 is SGHRS, CDR2 YFSETQ. The CDR3 spans 13 residues. Trimming shortened V by 2 bases and J by 5 bases, and 8 bases separated the two germline ends. The CDR3: CASSLGANNEQFF. The CDR3 DNA is TGCGCCAGCAGCTTAGGGGCGAACAATGAGCAGTTCTTC.

This clonotype has at least ten counts. V is TRBV6-2 or TRBV6-3 and J is TRBJ2-1; 9 nucleotides align to TRBD1. CDR3 length equals 16 residues. Germline V lookup: CDR1 MNHEY, CDR2 SVGEGT. V lost 6 bases to trimming and J lost 5 bases; unmatched junction nucleotides: 11. CDR3 DNA sequence: TGTGCCAGCAGAGAGAAAGGGACAGGGCGGCACAATGAGCAGTTCTTC. As protein: CASREKGTGRHNEQFF.

CDR3: CASDRGGEQYF. The CDR3 coding sequence is TGTGCCAGCGACAGGGGCGGCGAGCAGTACTTC. The rearrangement links TRBV19 to TRBJ2-7; 8 bases are shared with TRBD1. This CDR3 has 11 residues. V trimming: 9 bases; J trimming: 6 bases; junction bases outside the gene matches: 4. Germline-derived CDR1 and CDR2 are LNHDA and SQIVND (reference sequence). The whole variable domain, filled in from reference TRBV19 and TRBJ2-7, reads DGGITQSPKYLFRKEGQNVTLSCEQNLNHDAMYWYRQDPGQGLRLIYYSQIVNDFQKGDIAEGYSVSREKKESFPLTVTSAQKNPTAFYLCASDRGGEQYFGPGTRLTVT.

This clonotype showed up many times. The V call is TRBV14, the J call TRBJ2-1; a possible D gene is TRBD2 (6 bases). The germline V gene has CDR1 SGHDN and CDR2 FVKESK. The V end lost 3 bases, the J end lost 0 bases, and 9 bases lay between the germline ends. The CDR3 covers 15 residues. The CDR3 sequence is CASSHLGLSYNEQFF. CDR3 DNA sequence: TGTGCCAGCAGCCATCTGGGACTCTCCTACAATGAGCAGTTCTTC.

This clonotype showed up many times. This chain uses TRBV12-3 or TRBV12-4 with TRBJ2-5; 7 positions match TRBD1. CDR3 length: 14 residues. The junction had 8 bases not matched to a gene; V was cut back by 3 bases and J by 7 bases. The chain's CDR3 is CASSFSGRGRTQYF. The CDR3, as DNA: TGTGCCAGCAGTTTCTCTGGCAGGGGGAGGACCCAGTACTTC.

This clonotype was observed at least ten times. The V gene is TRBV5-1, the J gene TRBJ2-3; a weak D match, TRBD2 (5 bases). The V gene lost 0 bases and the J gene lost 1 base, with 6 bases spanning the gap. The CDR3 contains 14 residues. CDR1 is SGHRS and CDR2 is YFSETQ in the germline V gene. Here the CDR3 DNA reads TGCGCCAGCAGCTTGGAGGGAGGCACAGATACGCAGTATTTT. Amino acids: CASSLEGGTDTQYF.

This clonotype has ten or more counts. V usage is TRBV12-3 or TRBV12-4 and J usage is TRBJ2-7; no firm D call. The CDR3 covers 13 residues. Trimming removed 5 bases from V and 3 bases from J, with 11 bases in between. The CDR3 DNA is TGTGCCAGCAGTCGAATGCCAGGCTACGAGCAGTACTTC. Its translation is CASSRMPGYEQYF.

This clonotype was seen a few times. CDR3 region: CSVLPGLAGPFSYNEQFF. CDR3 nucleotides: TGCAGCGTTTTACCGGGACTAGCGGGACCTTTTTCCTACAATGAGCAGTTCTTC. The V and J genes are TRBV29-1 and TRBJ2-1; 13 bases agree with TRBD2. Germline lookup yields CDR1 SQVTM and CDR2 ANQGSEA. The CDR3 contains 18 residues. V trimming: 5 bases; J trimming: 1 base; junction bases outside the gene matches: 11.

This chain uses TRBV20-1 with TRBJ2-7, with D perhaps TRBD1 (8 bases). CDR3 size: 16 residues. V shed 0 bases and J shed 4 bases, with 19 bases lying between them. Per germline, CDR1 DFQATT and CDR2 SNEGSKA (reference sequence). The CDR3: CSARDPGGGSIYEQYF. For the CDR3, the DNA is TGCAGTGCTAGAGATCCAGGGGGCGGGAGTATATACGAGCAGTACTTC.

This clonotype has more than one count but fewer than ten. CDR3 region: CASSPYRGASGSGKTQYF. The CDR3 DNA is TGTGCCAGCAGCCCCTACCGGGGGGCTAGCGGGAGCGGGAAGACCCAGTACTTC. This rearrangement joins TRBV5-6 to TRBJ2-5; TRBD2 aligns across 10 bases. The CDR3 runs 18 residues. The trim removed 4 bases at V and 6 bases at J, leaving 18 bases unmatched. Germline CDR1 reads SGHDT; CDR2 reads YYEEEE.

The CDR3 spells CASSLGVRGYEQFF. The CDR3 nucleotides are TGTGCCAGCAGCTTAGGGGTCAGGGGATATGAGCAGTTCTTC. This sequence joins TRBV7-9 and TRBJ2-1; a possible D gene is TRBD1 (6 bases). Looked up from germline, CDR1 is SEHNR and CDR2 is FQNEAQ (reference sequence). This CDR3 region has 14 residues. V was cut by 1 base and J by 8 bases, with 12 bases left in between.

The V gene is TRBV12-3 or TRBV12-4, the J gene TRBJ1-1, with D possibly being TRBD1 (6 bases). V was shortened by 7 bases and J by 1 base, with 13 bases between the two germline ends. The CDR3 totals 14 residues. CDR3 coding DNA: TGTGCCAGCAAACAGGGTGTTTGGAACACTGAAGCTTTCTTT. It is translated as CASKQGVWNTEAFF.

The rearrangement uses TRBV20-1 and TRBJ1-2; D may be TRBD1 (5 bases). Germline CDR1 and CDR2: DFQATT and SNEGSKA (reference sequence). The CDR3 contains 13 residues. Trimming shortened V by 4 bases and J by 6 bases, and 15 bases separated the two germline ends. In DNA, the CDR3 is TGCAGTGCTATTGCGGGGGGTCTCCATGGCTACACCTTC. Encoded protein: CSAIAGGLHGYTF.

This clonotype has ten or more counts. The V gene is TRBV7-6, the J gene TRBJ2-5; the D is unclear. The CDR3 length is 16 residues. Deletions cut 4 bases from V and 4 bases from J, with 19 bases between. The V gene's germline CDR1 is SGHVS and CDR2 FNYEAQ. As DNA, the CDR3 is TGTGCCAGCAGCTCCCTCGGCGGTGGGGATGGAGAGACCCAGTACTTC. Translation gives CASSSLGGGDGETQYF. The whole variable domain, remainder taken from reference TRBV7-6 and TRBJ2-5, is GAGVSQSPRYKVTKRGQDVALRCDPISGHVSLYWYRQALGQGPEFLTYFNYEAQQDKSGLPNDRFSAERPEGSISTLTIQRTEQRDSAMYRCASSSLGGGDGETQYFGPGTRLLVL.

In this sample, this clonotype turned up many times. The rearrangement uses TRBV18 and TRBJ1-5, with TRBD1 matching over 7 bases. CDR1 and CDR2 from the germline V gene are KGHSH and LQKENI. This CDR3 contains 15 residues. Trimming at V came to 0 bases and at J to 3 bases, leaving 2 bases not matched to a gene. As DNA, the CDR3 is TGTGCCAGCTCACCACCCGGGACAGACAATCAGCCCCAGCATTTT. Its translation is CASSPPGTDNQPQHF.